The rows below give T cell receptor beta chains drawn from one sample of a study of blood T cell repertoires in COVID-19. Assay used: immunoSEQ multiplex PCR; TCRdb lists only in-frame clones, some missing. The table includes around 90,000 clones, 75% to 90% detected once. The sequenced material came from peripheral blood. The source of these receptors is a male donor with acute or convalescent COVID-19. CDR3s include the opening cysteine and the closing phenylalanine or tryptophan. D genes are given only for firm matches. Not every row has a clone size; where given, it reads once, few, many or a size class.

TRBV10-3	NA	15	TRBJ1-2	NA	TGTGCCATCAGTGCTCGGGAGGGGATCGAGAGGGGCTACACCTTC	CAISAREGIERGYTF
TRBV4-1	NA	15	TRBJ1-2	NA	TGCGCCAGCAGCCAAGTAGCGGGAAAAAAAGACGGCTACACCTTC	CASSQVAGKKDGYTF
TRBV27	once	14	TRBJ1-2	NA	TGTGCCAGCAGTTTAATAGGGGCTGACTATGGCTACACCTTC	CASSLIGADYGYTF
TRBV2	few	14	TRBJ1-5	NA	TGTGCCAGCAGGGATGGAGGGGAGGGTCAGCCCCAGCATTTT	CASRDGGEGQPQHF
TRBV19	NA	15	TRBJ2-7	NA	TGTGCCAGTAGCCCGGGGTCACTTACCTCCTACGAGCAGTACTTC	CASSPGSLTSYEQYF
TRBV12-3/TRBV12-4	NA	13	TRBJ1-2	NA	TGTGCCAGCGGATTACCGGAACGGGGGGGCTACACCTTC	CASGLPERGGYTF
TRBV3-1/TRBV3-2	NA	17	TRBJ1-1	NA	TGTGCCAGCAGCCAAAAGGGGAACAGAGTCGGGAACACTGAAGCTTTCTTT	CASSQKGNRVGNTEAFF
TRBV6-1	NA	14	TRBJ1-3	NA	TGTGCCAGCAGTGAAGCTTCAGGGGGAAACACCATATATTTT	CASSEASGGNTIYF
TRBV6-6	once	15	TRBJ2-1	NA	TGTGCCAGCAGCTCATGGGGGGGCGACTACAATGAGCAGTTCTTC	CASSSWGGDYNEQFF
TRBV30	once	13	TRBJ1-1	NA	TGTGCCTGGAGTGTAGGGGGATTCACTGAAGCTTTCTTT	CAWSVGGFTEAFF
TRBV11-2	NA	16	TRBJ2-1	NA	TGTGCCAGCAGCTCTAGCCAAGCCGCCCCTTACAATGAGCAGTTCTTC	CASSSSQAAPYNEQFF
TRBV3-1/TRBV3-2	NA	15	TRBJ1-6	NA	TGTGCCAGCAGCCAGTCCGACGGGAGGAACTCACCCCTCCACTTT	CASSQSDGRNSPLHF
TRBV5-1	NA	13	TRBJ2-5	TRBD2	TGCGCCAGCAGCGCGGGGGGACAAGAGACCCAGTACTTC	CASSAGGQETQYF
TRBV12-3/TRBV12-4	NA	13	TRBJ1-1	TRBD1	TGTGCCAGCAGTTTTGCAGGGGGCACTGAAGCTTTCTTT	CASSFAGGTEAFF
TRBV5-4	NA	13	TRBJ2-5	NA	TGTGCCAGCAGCTTGCCCACTCAAGAGACCCAGTACTTC	CASSLPTQETQYF
TRBV10-2	NA	14	TRBJ1-1	TRBD1	TGCGCCAGCACCAAGGGACAGGGTTGGACTGAAGCTTTCTTT	CASTKGQGWTEAFF
TRBV3-1/TRBV3-2	NA	18	TRBJ2-3	TRBD2	TGTGCCAGCAGCCAAGCCTTTCGCGGTAGCGGGGGGGCAGATACGCAGTATTTT	CASSQAFRGSGGADTQYF
TRBV28	NA	18	TRBJ2-1	TRBD1	TGTGCCAGCAGTTCTTTATACGGGGGGACAGGGAAAGGCAATGAGCAGTTCTTC	CASSSLYGGTGKGNEQFF
TRBV5-1	NA	16	TRBJ1-3	NA	TGCGCCAGCAGCTTGGGCAGGCCGAGCTCTGGAAACACCATATATTTT	CASSLGRPSSGNTIYF
TRBV30	NA	16	TRBJ1-5	NA	TGTGCCTGGAGTGAGTTGGGGAGAGTTGGCAATCAGCCCCAGCATTTT	CAWSELGRVGNQPQHF
TRBV6-4	NA	13	TRBJ1-1	TRBD1	TGTGCCAGCAGTGACAGGACAGGGCGGAAGGCTTTCTTT	CASSDRTGRKAFF
TRBV15	NA	13	TRBJ1-1	NA	TGTGCCACCAGCCGGGCAGGGGCCACTGAAGCTTTCTTT	CATSRAGATEAFF
TRBV3-1/TRBV3-2	NA	15	TRBJ2-3	TRBD2	TGTGCCAGCAGCCAAGCGACTAGCGCCACAGATACGCAGTATTTT	CASSQATSATDTQYF
TRBV4-1	NA	16	TRBJ1-6	NA	TGCGCCAGCAGCCAAGTGGACAGTTTAAATAATTCACCCCTCCACTTT	CASSQVDSLNNSPLHF
TRBV28	NA	15	TRBJ1-4	NA	TGTGCCAGCAGTCCGCGGGGCGCGGGTAATGAAAAACTGTTTTTT	CASSPRGAGNEKLFF
TRBV19	NA	16	TRBJ2-3	TRBD1	TGTGCCAGTAGCCGACGAAGGCAGGGGGCAGGAGATACGCAGTATTTT	CASSRRRQGAGDTQYF
TRBV4-1	NA	16	TRBJ1-2	TRBD1	TGCGCCAGCAGCCTGGGACAGGGAAGCCTCCCTGGGGGCTACACCTTC	CASSLGQGSLPGGYTF
TRBV4-1	NA	16	TRBJ1-6	NA	TGCGCCAGCAGCCAAGATGAGGGAGGCTATAATTCACCCCTCCACTTT	CASSQDEGGYNSPLHF
TRBV2	NA	15	TRBJ1-6	TRBD1	TGTGCCAGCAGTGTAGAGACAGGGAATAATTCACCCCTCCACTTT	CASSVETGNNSPLHF
TRBV27	NA	17	TRBJ2-3	TRBD2	TGTGCCAGCAGTTCGCTTCCGGGAGGAGGGATCACAGATACGCAGTATTTT	CASSSLPGGGITDTQYF
TRBV5-1	NA	15	TRBJ2-5	NA	TGCGCCAGCAGCTTGGTGGCAGGGGAACAAGAGACCCAGTACTTC	CASSLVAGEQETQYF
TRBV9	NA	15	TRBJ2-1	NA	TGTGCCAGCAGCCCTGGGCAAGGCGTGGACAATGAGCAGTTCTTC	CASSPGQGVDNEQFF
TRBV28	NA	17	TRBJ1-6	NA	TGTGCCAGCAGTCCTACCCCCCACAGGCTGGATAATTCACCCCTCCACTTT	CASSPTPHRLDNSPLHF
TRBV20-1	NA	11	TRBJ1-2	TRBD1	TGCAGTGCTAGCGGGACAGGGCGCTACACCTTC	CSASGTGRYTF
TRBV30	NA	13	TRBJ1-4	TRBD1	TGTGCCTGGAACAGGGGAGAGGGAGAAAAACTGTTTTTT	CAWNRGEGEKLFF
TRBV12-3/TRBV12-4	NA	13	TRBJ1-2	TRBD1	TGTGCCAGCAGCCTGGACAGGAACTATGGCTACACCTTC	CASSLDRNYGYTF
TRBV29-1	NA	12	TRBJ2-7	NA	TGCAGCGCGAGAAGGGGCTTCTACGAGCAGTACTTC	CSARRGFYEQYF
TRBV5-4	NA	15	TRBJ1-1	TRBD1	TGTGCCAGCAGCTTATCAGGGGGTACGAACACTGAAGCTTTCTTT	CASSLSGGTNTEAFF
TRBV7-9	NA	19	TRBJ2-2	NA	TGTGCCAGCAGCTTAAGCAGGGGGACTCCCTCAGGGATTACCGGGGAGCTGTTTTTT	CASSLSRGTPSGITGELFF
TRBV7-2	few	17	TRBJ2-2	NA	TGTGCCAGCAGCTTAAACGGGAATCTAGCTAACACCGGGGAGCTGTTTTTT	CASSLNGNLANTGELFF
TRBV5-1	NA	16	TRBJ2-1	TRBD2	TGCGCCAGCAGCTTGGAAGCAGCGGGGGCTGGTAGGGAGCAGTTCTTC	CASSLEAAGAGREQFF
TRBV5-1	NA	14	TRBJ2-7	TRBD1	TGCGCCAGCAGCTTGGACAGGGGTGGGTACGAGCAGTACTTC	CASSLDRGGYEQYF
TRBV27	NA	14	TRBJ2-5	TRBD2	TGTGCCAGCAGGCGGGACTATAACCAAGAGACCCAGTACTTC	CASRRDYNQETQYF
TRBV30	once	14	TRBJ2-7	TRBD2	TGTGCCTGGAGTGTTCTAGCGGGGGCCGGCGAGCAGTACTTC	CAWSVLAGAGEQYF
TRBV5-1	NA	17	TRBJ2-3	TRBD2	TGCGCCAGCAGCTCTGGACTAGCGGGGGGTATCACAGATACGCAGTATTTT	CASSSGLAGGITDTQYF
TRBV10-3	NA	14	TRBJ1-1	NA	TGTGCCATCAGTGAGAGACAGTTGAACACTGAAGCTTTCTTT	CAISERQLNTEAFF
TRBV6-5	NA	14	TRBJ2-7	TRBD1	TGTGCCAGCCGACCCCAGGGACAGGCCTACGAGCAGTACTTC	CASRPQGQAYEQYF
TRBV6-5	NA	14	TRBJ2-3	NA	TGTGCCAGCAGCAGAGAGAGGGCAGCAGATACGCAGTATTTT	CASSRERAADTQYF
TRBV11-2	NA	13	TRBJ2-2	NA	TGTGCCAGCAGCCTTGAGGGCACCGGGGAGCTGTTTTTT	CASSLEGTGELFF
TRBV6-5	NA	14	TRBJ1-2	TRBD1	TGTGCCAGCAGTTCCACAGGGGGCAACTATGGCTACACCTTC	CASSSTGGNYGYTF
TRBV30	NA	14	TRBJ1-4	NA	TGTGCCTGGGGCGGGGGACTGGGCCGTTCAAAACTGTTTTTT	CAWGGGLGRSKLFF
TRBV7-9	few	14	TRBJ2-7	NA	TGTGCCAGCAGCCTTCAGGGGGGAGCCTACGAGCAGTACTTC	CASSLQGGAYEQYF
TRBV15	NA	17	TRBJ2-3	TRBD2	TGTGCCACCAGCAGAGATGCGACTAGCGGGGGGTTGAATACGCAGTATTTT	CATSRDATSGGLNTQYF